This T cell receptor (beta chain) derives from a study of blood T cell repertoires in COVID-19. In the study's own analysis: Estimation of nucleated cell counts was performed using reference gene primer amplification. TCRdb keeps only in-frame clones here, not all; method: immunoSEQ multiplex PCR. V and J calls and clone size are given by that table; D and trimming were obtained from the DNA. The sample lists a few hundred thousand clones, roughly 87% occurring once. Germline lookup yields CDR1 MNHNY and CDR2 SVGAGI (reference sequence). CDR3 length equals 14 residues. Deletions cut 8 bases from V and 0 bases from J, with 13 bases between. Self-reported history from a screening survey and questionnaire set each donor's cohort.

Sequenced sample: PBMCs or T cells enriched from blood (not recorded which). The sequence was collected from a young woman who had recovered from COVID-19. This chain uses TRBV6-6 with TRBJ1-2, with D maybe TRBD1 (5 bases). CDR3 in DNA: TGTGCCAGCCAAGGCCCAGGGCCTAACTATGGCTACACCTTC. This sequence encodes CASQGPGPNYGYTF.